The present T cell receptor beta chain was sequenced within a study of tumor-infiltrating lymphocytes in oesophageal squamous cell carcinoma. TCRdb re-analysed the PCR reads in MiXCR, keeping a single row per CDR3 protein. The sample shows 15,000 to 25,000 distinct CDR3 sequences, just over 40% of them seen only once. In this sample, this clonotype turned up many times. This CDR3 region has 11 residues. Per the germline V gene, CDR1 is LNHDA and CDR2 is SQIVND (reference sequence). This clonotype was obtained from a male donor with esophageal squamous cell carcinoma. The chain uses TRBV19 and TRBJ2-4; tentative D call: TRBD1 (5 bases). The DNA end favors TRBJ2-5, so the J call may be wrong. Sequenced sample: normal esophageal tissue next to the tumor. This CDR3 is CATRQTETQYF. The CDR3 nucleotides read TGTGCCACCAGACAGACGGAGACCCAGTACTTC.